This T cell receptor (beta chain) stems from a study of circulating CD8 cells and anti-PD-1 response in melanoma. Findings and caveats of the study: Tumor reactivity was tested by peptide assays on expanded sorted subsets. Most experiments lacked replicates.

By proportion, this clonotype is medium-sized. Its specificity is not known. Sorting of live CD3+CD8+TCRalphabeta+ cells by PD-1 and/or TIGIT gave four subsets. The CDR3 sequence is 15 residues long. Trimming removed 3 bases at V and 0 bases at J, with 10 bases between. CDR1 and CDR2 (germline): SGDLS, YYNGEE. The QIAseq Immune Repertoire TCR panel built the libraries from about 14 ng of total RNA. TCRdb processed the reads anew with MiXCR; each CDR3 protein has one entry. The sample holds about 2,000 distinct CDR3 sequences, roughly 6% seen once. This rearrangement joins TRBV9 to TRBJ1-5; D possibly corresponds to TRBD1 (6 bases). This specimen was CD8+ T cells from PBMCs, taken at baseline or after one month of anti-PD-1 therapy (not recorded which). The origin of this receptor is a human donor with melanoma. The CDR3 DNA follows: TGTGCCAGCAGCGCAGGACAGTCTAGCAATCAGCCCCAGCATTTT. Protein: CASSAGQSSNQPQHF. The entire variable domain, with the rest obtained from reference TRBV9 and TRBJ1-5, is as follows: DSGVTQTPKHLITATGQRVTLRCSPRSGDLSVYWYQQSLDQGLQFLIQYYNGEERAKGNILERFSAQQFPDLHSELNLSSLELGDSALYFCASSAGQSSNQPQHFGDGTRLSIL.